This paragraph covers one T cell receptor beta chain sequence. This specimen comes from a study of blood T cell repertoires in COVID-19. Study-wide context: The analysed material was cDNA or gDNA that came from T cells, B-cell-depleted T cells, or PBMCs.

How the authors handled the data: Amplification of reference gene primers provided the estimated nucleated cell counts. Here immunoSEQ multiplex PCR was the method, and the copy in TCRdb shows in-frame clones only, minus some. V, J and clone size are those of that table, while D and trimming were read from the DNA. The profile shows around 200,000 clones, more than 85% of them singletons. This TCR was sampled from a man between 35 and 55 years old with active or convalescent COVID-19. Sequences were obtained from peripheral blood.

CDR3 sequence reads: CASRDRTGANEKLFF. The CDR3 DNA follows: TGTGCCAGCAGGGATAGGACAGGGGCTAATGAAAAACTGTTTTTT. The rearrangement uses TRBV2 and TRBJ1-4; 9 nucleotides line up with TRBD1. V dropped 6 bases and J dropped 3; count of bases not matched to a gene: 5. The CDR3 runs 15 residues. Germline-derived CDR1 and CDR2 are SNHLY and FYNNEI.